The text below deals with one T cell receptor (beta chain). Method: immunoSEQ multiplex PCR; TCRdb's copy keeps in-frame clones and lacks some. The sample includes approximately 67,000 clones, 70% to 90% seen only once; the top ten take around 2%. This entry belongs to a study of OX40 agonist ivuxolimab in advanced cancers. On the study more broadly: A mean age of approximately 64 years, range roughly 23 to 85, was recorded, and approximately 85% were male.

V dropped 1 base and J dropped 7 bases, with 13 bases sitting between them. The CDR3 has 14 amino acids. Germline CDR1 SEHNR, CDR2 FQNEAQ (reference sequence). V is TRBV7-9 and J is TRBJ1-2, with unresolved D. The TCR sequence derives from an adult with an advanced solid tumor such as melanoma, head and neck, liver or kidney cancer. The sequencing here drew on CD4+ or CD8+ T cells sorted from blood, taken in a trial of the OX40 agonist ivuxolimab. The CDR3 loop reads CASSLDGYSPGYTF. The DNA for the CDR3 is TGTGCCAGCAGCTTAGATGGGTATTCGCCTGGCTACACCTTC. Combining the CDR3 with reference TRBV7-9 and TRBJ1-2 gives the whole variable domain DTGVSQNPRHKITKRGQNVTFRCDPISEHNRLYWYRQTLGQGPEFLTYFQNEAQLEKSRLLSDRFSAERPKGSFSTLEIQRTEQGDSAMYLCASSLDGYSPGYTFGSGTRLTVV.